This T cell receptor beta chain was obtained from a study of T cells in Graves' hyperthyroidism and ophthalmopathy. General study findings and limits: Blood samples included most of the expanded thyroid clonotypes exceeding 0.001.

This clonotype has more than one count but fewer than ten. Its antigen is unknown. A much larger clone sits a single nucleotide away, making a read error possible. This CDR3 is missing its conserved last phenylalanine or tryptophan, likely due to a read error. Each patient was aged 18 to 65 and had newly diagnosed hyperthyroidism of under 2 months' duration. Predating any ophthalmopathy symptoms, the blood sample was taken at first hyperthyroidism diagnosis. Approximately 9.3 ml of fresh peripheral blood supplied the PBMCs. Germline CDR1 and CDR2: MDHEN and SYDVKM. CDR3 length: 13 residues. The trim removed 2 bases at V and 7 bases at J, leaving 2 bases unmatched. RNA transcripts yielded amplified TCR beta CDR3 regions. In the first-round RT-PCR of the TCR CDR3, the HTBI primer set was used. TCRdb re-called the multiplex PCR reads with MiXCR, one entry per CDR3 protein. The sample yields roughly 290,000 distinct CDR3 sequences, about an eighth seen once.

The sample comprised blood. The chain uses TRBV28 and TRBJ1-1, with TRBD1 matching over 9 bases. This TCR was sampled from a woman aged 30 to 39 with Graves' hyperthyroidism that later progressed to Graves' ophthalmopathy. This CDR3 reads CASSLRQGGEAFL. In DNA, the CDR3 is TGTGCCAGCAGTTTAAGACAGGGGGGTGAAGCTTTCCTT.